Listed below are T cell receptor beta chains from one sample, sequenced in a study of identical twins. In TCRdb, the 5' RACE reads were re-called with MiXCR into one record per CDR3 protein. This sample carries approximately 1.8 million distinct CDR3 sequences, less than 35% of them seen once, and the ten largest clones take around 0.3%. The sample consisted of cord blood. The receptor set was obtained from a newborn girl in good health. Both conserved end residues are part of each CDR3. A D gene is named only where the DNA matches it firmly. Clone sizes are given selectively: once, few, many, or a class where the clone is expanded.

V	size	D	J	CDR3	DNA
TRBV4-2	NA	NA	TRBJ2-1	CASSQGLQPYNEQFF	TGTGCCAGCAGCCAAGGCCTCCAGCCCTACAATGAGCAGTTCTTC
TRBV5-5	few	TRBD1	TRBJ2-7	CASSLVFSGQGSYEQYF	TGTGCCAGCAGCTTGGTGTTTTCGGGACAGGGTTCCTACGAGCAGTACTTC
TRBV5-5	NA	NA	TRBJ1-1	CASSYPQGGLNTEAFF	TGTGCCAGCAGCTATCCACAGGGAGGCTTGAACACTGAAGCTTTCTTT
TRBV4-1	NA	TRBD1	TRBJ1-2	CASSHQTGGSYGYTF	TGCGCCAGCAGCCATCAAACAGGGGGGAGCTATGGCTACACCTTC
TRBV20-1	NA	NA	TRBJ2-7	CSAVSYSYEQYF	TGCAGTGCTGTATCTTACTCCTACGAGCAGTACTTC
TRBV4-1	NA	TRBD2	TRBJ2-5	CASSQVRVLAGETQYF	TGCGCCAGCAGCCAAGTCCGGGTACTAGCGGGAGAGACCCAGTACTTC
TRBV2	NA	NA	TRBJ2-3	CASSENLWSATDTQYF	TGTGCCAGCAGTGAAAATCTATGGAGCGCCACAGATACGCAGTATTTT
TRBV28	few	NA	TRBJ2-1	CASSTGTENEQFF	TGTGCCAGCAGTACCGGGACGGAGAATGAGCAGTTCTTC
TRBV29-1	NA	NA	TRBJ1-2	CSVVTDSSYGYTF	TGCAGCGTTGTGACGGACAGTTCATATGGCTACACCTTC
TRBV25-1	NA	NA	TRBJ2-3	CASSGIGPLGWGDTQYF	TGTGCCAGCAGTGGTATTGGACCTTTAGGGTGGGGAGATACGCAGTATTTT
TRBV10-3	NA	NA	TRBJ1-3	CAISEWERFGNTIYF	TGTGCCATCAGTGAGTGGGAGCGCTTCGGAAACACCATATATTTT
TRBV6-1	NA	TRBD2	TRBJ2-3	CASSPLGTSGRKATQYF	TGTGCCAGCAGTCCCCTGGGGACTAGCGGGAGGAAGGCTACGCAGTATTTT
TRBV5-1	NA	NA	TRBJ1-5	CASSPFGGGPNSNQPQHF	TGCGCCAGCAGCCCCTTCGGCGGGGGACCAAATAGCAATCAGCCCCAGCATTTT
TRBV9	few	NA	TRBJ2-1	CASSVDPGNEQFF	TGTGCCAGCAGCGTAGATCCCGGGAATGAGCAGTTCTTC
TRBV20-1	NA	NA	TRBJ1-2	CSASIQGGYGHTF	TGCAGTGCTAGCATACAGGGTGGCTATGGCCACACCTTC
TRBV6-5	many	NA	TRBJ2-3	CASSYEGTDTQYF	TGTGCCAGCAGTTACGAGGGAACAGATACGCAGTATTTT
TRBV3-1	few	NA	TRBJ2-3	CTSSQESGGSTDTQYF	TGTACCAGCAGCCAAGAGTCCGGTGGGAGCACAGATACGCAGTATTTT
TRBV5-1	few	TRBD2	TRBJ2-3	CASSRPLAGVSTDTQYF	TGCGCCAGCAGCCGCCCCTTAGCGGGGGTTAGCACAGATACGCAGTATTTT
TRBV3-1	few	NA	TRBJ2-7	CASSLVTSAEQYF	TGTGCCAGCAGCCTAGTAACGTCCGCCGAGCAGTACTTC
TRBV5-1	NA	TRBD2	TRBJ2-3	CASSLVPILAGGSSSTGTQYF	TGCGCCAGCAGCTTGGTCCCTATACTAGCGGGGGGATCATCTAGCACAGGTACGCAGTATTTT
TRBV18	NA	NA	TRBJ2-7	CASSRTTGFNEQYF	TGTGCCAGCTCACGTACGACAGGATTCAATGAGCAGTACTTC
TRBV7-9	many	NA	TRBJ1-4	CASSFNNEKLFF	TGTGCCAGCAGCTTTAACAATGAAAAACTGTTTTTT
TRBV20-1	NA	TRBD1	TRBJ2-7	CSAGDRSYEQYF	TGCAGTGCTGGGGACAGATCCTACGAGCAGTACTTC
TRBV4-2	few	TRBD1	TRBJ1-2	CASSQDPGGAYGYTF	TGTGCCAGCAGCCAAGATCCAGGGGGCGCCTATGGCTACACCTTC
TRBV6-6	NA	TRBD1	TRBJ2-6	CASGSGQGALGANVLTF	TGTGCCAGCGGCTCCGGACAGGGGGCCCTCGGGGCCAACGTCCTGACTTTC
TRBV12-3/TRBV12-4	NA	NA	TRBJ2-5	CATQLGLASNEQYF	TGTGCCACCCAGTTGGGGTTAGCGAGCAATGAGCAGTACTTC
TRBV9	NA	NA	TRBJ1-5	CASSVGLNQPQHF	TGTGCCAGCAGTGTCGGTCTCAATCAGCCCCAGCATTTT
TRBV20-1	NA	TRBD2	TRBJ2-7	CSPLAVGSNEHYF	TGCAGCCCCCTAGCGGTGGGGTCCAATGAGCACTACTTC
TRBV6-6	NA	NA	TRBJ1-1	CASTDSWGNTEAFF	TGTGCCAGCACAGACTCATGGGGGAACACTGAAGCTTTCTTT